This paragraph covers one TCR beta chain sequence. The target antigen is unknown. The data belong to a study of hypomethylating agent response in myelodysplastic syndrome. Study-wide background: Of patients, 8 of 11 got azacitidine and 3 of 11 decitabine. The mean patient age was roughly 72 +/- 6.3 years, and diploid cytogenetics predominated.

V lost 5 bases, J lost 6 bases, and 8 bases stayed unmatched. The CDR3 extends over 15 amino acids. Germline loops: CDR1 MNHEY, CDR2 SMNVEV (reference sequence). Study conclusions and caveats: Richness, rarefaction diversity and clonality did not change significantly after hypomethylating treatment. Only 11 to 12 patients were analyzed in this small cohort.

The table came from immunoSEQ multiplex PCR; TCRdb's copy has only in-frame clones and leaves some out. The sample contains around 5,700 clones, approximately 91% of which appear only once. This chain joins TRBV27 and TRBJ2-1; 9 positions agree with TRBD1. This sequence originates from a human donor with myelodysplastic syndrome. This sample comprised bone marrow, obtained before or after starting hypomethylating agent treatment for myelodysplastic syndrome (not recorded which). This CDR3 is CASSLYRGPSNEQFF. For the CDR3, the DNA is TGTGCCAGCAGTCTCTACAGGGGGCCCAGCAATGAGCAGTTCTTC.